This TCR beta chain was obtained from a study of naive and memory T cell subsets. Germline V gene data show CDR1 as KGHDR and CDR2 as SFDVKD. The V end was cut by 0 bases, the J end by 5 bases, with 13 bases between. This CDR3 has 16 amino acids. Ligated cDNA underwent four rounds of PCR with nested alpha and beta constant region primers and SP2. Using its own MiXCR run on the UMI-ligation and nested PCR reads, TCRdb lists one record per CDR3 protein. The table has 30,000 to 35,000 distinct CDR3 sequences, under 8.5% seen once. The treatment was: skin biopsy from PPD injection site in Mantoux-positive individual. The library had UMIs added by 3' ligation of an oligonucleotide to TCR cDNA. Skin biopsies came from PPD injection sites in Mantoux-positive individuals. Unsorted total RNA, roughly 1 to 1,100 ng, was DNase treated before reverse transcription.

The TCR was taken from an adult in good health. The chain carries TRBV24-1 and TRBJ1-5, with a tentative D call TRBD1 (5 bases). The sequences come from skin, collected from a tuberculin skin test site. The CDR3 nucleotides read TGTGCCACCAGTGATTTGCAGGGCAGGAGTCATCAGCCCCAGCATTTT. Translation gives CATSDLQGRSHQPQHF.